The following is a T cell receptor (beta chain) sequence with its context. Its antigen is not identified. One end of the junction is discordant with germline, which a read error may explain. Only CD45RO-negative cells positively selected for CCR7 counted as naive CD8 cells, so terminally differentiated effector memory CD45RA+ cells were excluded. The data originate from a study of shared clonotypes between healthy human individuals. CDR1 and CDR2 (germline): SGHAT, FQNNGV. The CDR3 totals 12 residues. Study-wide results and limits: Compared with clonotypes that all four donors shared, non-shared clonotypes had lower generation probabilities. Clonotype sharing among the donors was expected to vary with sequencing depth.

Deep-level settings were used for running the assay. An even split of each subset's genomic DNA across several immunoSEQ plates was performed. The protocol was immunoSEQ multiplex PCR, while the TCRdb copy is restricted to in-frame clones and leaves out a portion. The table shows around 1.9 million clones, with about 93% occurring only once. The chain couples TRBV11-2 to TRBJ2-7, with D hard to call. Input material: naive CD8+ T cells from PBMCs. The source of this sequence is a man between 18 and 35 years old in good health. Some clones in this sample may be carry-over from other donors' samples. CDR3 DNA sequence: TGTGCCAGCAGCTTAATCTCCAACGAGCAGTACTTC. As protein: CASSLISNEQYF.